The 24 T cell receptor beta chains reported below all come from one sample, sequenced in a study of T-cell memory formation after mild COVID-19 (dated by TCRdb to about 2021). The library was built by means of 5' RACE. Instrument on record: Illumina NovaSeq 6000. TCRdb reworked the public reads: Q25 trimming with fastp, MiXCR clone assembly, productive beta chains retained. For every CDR3 protein sequence, its rows merge into one entry that carries the most common genes and DNA. The sample table records more than 150,000 distinct CDR3 sequences; about a fifth of these occur just once. The ten largest account for roughly 3.8% of the sample. What was sequenced was PBMCs or a T cell subset sorted from them (not recorded which). All receptors derive from a man aged 18 to 29 who had mild COVID-19 (a few samples of this study predate the infection). The sample titles of this study are shuffled in the database, so cell type and time point are left out; the donor was told from shared clones.

The sample holds a few counts of this clonotype. Here the CDR3 reads CASSLVGGSHTEAFF. The CDR3 DNA sequence: TGTGCCAGCAGCTTAGTAGGCGGCAGCCACACTGAAGCTTTCTTT. The chain is built from TRBV7-6 and TRBJ1-1; D unresolved. Germline loops: CDR1 SGHVS, CDR2 FNYEAQ. Trimming removed 1 base from V and 3 bases from J, with 12 bases in between. CDR3 length: 15 residues.

This clonotype has only a few counts. The chain links TRBV5-1 to TRBJ2-7; tentative D call: TRBD1 (5 bases). Trimming removed 4 bases at V and 5 bases at J, with 13 bases between. There are 13 residues in the CDR3. Germline V gene data show CDR1 as SGHRS and CDR2 as YFSETQ. This chain's CDR3 is CASSPTTGHEQYF. The DNA for the CDR3 is TGCGCCAGCAGCCCAACAACAGGCCACGAGCAGTACTTC.

The CDR3 region has the DNA TGTGCCAGCAGCCTCTCCGGGACCCTGGGAGAGACCCAGTACTTC. Translated: CASSLSGTLGETQYF. The chain employs TRBV7-3 and TRBJ2-5; the D gene could be TRBD1 or TRBD2 (5 bases each). V gave up 5 bases and J gave up 4 bases, with 17 bases separating them. The CDR3 has 15 amino acids. From germline, CDR1 is SGHTA and CDR2 FQGTGA.

This clonotype was counted only a few times. The V and J genes are TRBV2 and TRBJ2-6; D uncertain. V gave up 0 bases and J gave up 1 base, with 7 bases separating them. The CDR3 has 16 amino acids. Looked up from germline, CDR1 is SNHLY and CDR2 is FYNNEI. The CDR3 DNA sequence: TGTGCCAGCAGTGAAGCGGGTCCTTCTGGGGCCAACGTCCTGACTTTC. It specifies CASSEAGPSGANVLTF.

The chain links TRBV5-4 to TRBJ1-6; D remains ambiguous. Germline CDR1 reads SGHNT; CDR2 reads YYREEE (reference sequence). Between the trimmed V and J ends, which lost 2 bases and 2 bases, there was a span of 11 bases. This CDR3 is built from 16 residues. Written as DNA, the CDR3 is TGTGCCAGCAGCTTTGGGTCGGACCCCTATAATTCACCCCTCCACTTT. Protein product: CASSFGSDPYNSPLHF.

The rearrangement links TRBV5-1 to TRBJ2-3, with TRBD2 matching 8 bases. This CDR3 has 15 residues. V shed 2 bases and J 2 bases; nucleotides not matched to a gene: 4. Looked up from germline, CDR1 is SGHRS and CDR2 is YFSETQ. CDR3 sequence (DNA): TGCGCCAGCAGCTTCATAGCGGGGCTCACAGATACGCAGTATTTT. This sequence encodes CASSFIAGLTDTQYF.

V gene TRBV5-1 combines with J gene TRBJ2-3; D is unresolved. The CDR3 has 16 amino acids. V was clipped by 3 bases and J by 3 bases, with 17 bases between them. The germline CDR1 and CDR2 sequences are SGHRS and YFSETQ. CDR3 sequence reads: CASSWTLVGVTDTQYF. The CDR3 coding sequence is TGCGCCAGCAGCTGGACCTTAGTGGGTGTGACAGATACGCAGTATTTT.

This clonotype was observed a handful of times. The CDR3 here is CASSLNRQADTQYF. CDR3 DNA: TGTGCCAGCAGCTTGAATAGACAGGCGGATACGCAGTATTTT. The V call is TRBV5-4, the J call TRBJ2-3; the D gene is possibly TRBD1 (6 bases). Germline assignment: CDR1 SGHNT and CDR2 YYREEE (reference sequence). The V gene lost 1 base and the J gene lost 6 bases, with 12 bases spanning the gap. This CDR3 has 14 amino acids.

This chain uses TRBV20-1 with TRBJ2-7; D is undetermined. The CDR3 contains 14 residues. CDR1 and CDR2 from the germline V gene are DFQATT and SNEGSKA (reference sequence). Deletions cut 0 bases from V and 0 bases from J, with 9 bases between. The CDR3 DNA is TGCAGTGCTAGAGATCGTGGCAGCTCCTACGAGCAGTACTTC. This gives the protein CSARDRGSSYEQYF.

The rearrangement joins TRBV14 to TRBJ2-5, with 7 bases that match TRBD2. V trimming: 5 bases; J trimming: 1 base; junction bases outside the gene matches: 13. CDR3 size: 17 residues. Germline CDR1 and CDR2: SGHDN and FVKESK. The CDR3 coding sequence is TGTGCCAGCAGCGCCCGAGTGGGACTAACTGTCCAAGAGACCCAGTACTTC. Translated, it gives CASSARVGLTVQETQYF.

The chain is built from TRBV5-6 and TRBJ2-7; 8 positions match TRBD2. The CDR3 extends over 14 amino acids. V shed 1 base and J 12 bases; nucleotides not matched to a gene: 12. CDR1 and CDR2 (germline): SGHDT, YYEEEE. CDR3 DNA sequence: TGTGCCAGCAGCTTGTACTTCGACGGACTAGCCGGGTACGTC. Protein: CASSLYFDGLAGYV.

This clonotype was seen a handful of times. The genes are TRBV12-3 or TRBV12-4 and TRBJ2-2; D not resolved. V dropped 7 bases and J dropped 4 bases, with 16 bases sitting between them. This CDR3 has 15 residues. CDR3 protein: CASTPHIRPTGELFF. CDR3 sequence (DNA): TGTGCCAGCACCCCCCACATTCGGCCCACCGGGGAGCTGTTTTTT.

The chain carries TRBV6-5 and TRBJ2-1; 8 nucleotides align to TRBD2. CDR1 and CDR2 from the germline V gene are MNHEY and SVGAGI. J lost 8 bases, V lost 2 bases, and 11 bases had no gene match. The CDR3 runs to 16 residues. Here the CDR3 reads CASSYLGASGWYEQFF. The CDR3 nucleotides read TGTGCCAGCAGTTACCTCGGGGCTAGCGGGTGGTATGAGCAGTTCTTC.

This clonotype has ten or more counts. The chain combines TRBV29-1 with TRBJ2-3; no definite D call. V was clipped by 7 bases and J by 2 bases, with 7 bases between them. The CDR3 consists of 11 residues. In germline, CDR1 is SQVTM, CDR2 ANQGSEA. The CDR3 reads CSASDTDTQYF. CDR3 nucleotides: TGCAGCGCCTCGGACACAGATACGCAGTATTTT.

CDR3 coding DNA: TGTGCCAGCTCACCAACGGGGGGCTTTGATCAGCCCCAGCATTTT. It specifies CASSPTGGFDQPQHF. The chain carries TRBV18 and TRBJ1-5, with a weak D call TRBD1 (6 bases). The CDR3 runs 15 residues. The V end lost 2 bases, the J end lost 5 bases, and 13 bases lay between the germline ends. Per germline, CDR1 KGHSH and CDR2 LQKENI.

This clonotype was observed at least ten times. This rearrangement joins TRBV25-1 to TRBJ1-4; weak D call: TRBD1 (5 bases). This CDR3 region has 14 residues. Germline V gene data show CDR1 as MGHDK and CDR2 as SYGVNS. The V and J ends lost 0 bases and 7 bases respectively, with 9 bases between them. CDR3 residues: CASSEYQGSEKLFF. In DNA form, the CDR3 reads TGTGCCAGCAGTGAATACCAGGGCAGTGAAAAACTGTTTTTT.

The chain recombines TRBV7-9 with TRBJ2-2, with D unresolved. This CDR3 is built from 16 residues. In germline, CDR1 is SEHNR, CDR2 FQNEAQ (reference sequence). V lost 1 base and J lost 1, with 10 bases in between. CDR3 loop: CASSLVGPMNTGELFF. The DNA of the CDR3 is TGTGCCAGCAGCTTAGTTGGACCAATGAACACCGGGGAGCTGTTTTTT.

In its sample, this clonotype was seen a few times. The chain carries TRBV6-5 and TRBJ2-7; 9 positions agree with TRBD1. Unmatched junction bases numbered 7, after V lost 10 bases and J lost 3 bases. Germline V CDR1 and CDR2: MNHEY, SVGAGI. This CDR3 region has 13 residues. CDR3 DNA: TGTGCCACAACGGGGACAGGGAGCTACGAGCAGTACTTC. This encodes CATTGTGSYEQYF.

This clonotype was detected only a few times. The chain employs TRBV7-8 and TRBJ1-2; D not certain. This CDR3 has 14 residues. V lost 3 bases and J 8 bases, leaving 16 bases between the germline ends. Germline V gives CDR1 SGHVS, CDR2 FQNEAQ. The CDR3 DNA reads as TGTGCCAGCAGCTTGGGTCTTCGTCGGAGGGGCTACACCTTC. It encodes CASSLGLRRRGYTF. Looking up the rest from reference TRBV7-8 and TRBJ1-2 gives the full variable domain: GAGVSQSPRYKVAKRGQDVALRCDPISGHVSLFWYQQALGQGPEFLTYFQNEAQLDKSGLPSDRFFAERPEGSVSTLKIQRTQQEDSAVYLCASSLGLRRRGYTFGSGTRLTVV.

V usage is TRBV29-1 and J usage is TRBJ1-1, with D hard to call. Germline V CDR1 and CDR2: SQVTM, ANQGSEA. The V end lost 7 bases, the J end lost 4 bases, and 16 bases lay between the germline ends. The CDR3 spans 13 residues. CDR3 amino acids: CSASLAGGTEAFF. The CDR3 DNA sequence: TGCAGCGCCTCCCTGGCAGGAGGCACTGAAGCTTTCTTT.

The sample holds a few counts of this clonotype. V gene TRBV10-3 combines with J gene TRBJ2-4, with D perhaps assigned TRBD1 or TRBD2 (5 bases each). CDR1 is ENHRY and CDR2 is SYGVKD in the germline V gene. V gave up 5 bases and J gave up 7 bases, with 9 bases separating them. This CDR3 contains 12 residues. In DNA form, the CDR3 reads TGTGCCATCAGTAATGGGGACAACATTCAGTACTTC. Protein: CAISNGDNIQYF.

V and J are TRBV5-6 and TRBJ1-4; the D gene is possibly TRBD1 (6 bases). Germline V lookup: CDR1 SGHDT, CDR2 YYEEEE. V was shortened by 1 base and J by 8 bases, with 18 bases between the two germline ends. The CDR3 totals 16 residues. CDR3 amino acids: CASSLPGAVGAEKLFF. CDR3 nucleotides: TGTGCCAGCAGCTTGCCAGGAGCAGTGGGGGCCGAAAAACTGTTTTTT.

This clonotype has only a few counts. The chain is built from TRBV7-9 and TRBJ2-3; perhaps TRBD2 as D (6 bases). Deletions cut 3 bases from V and 2 bases from J, with 12 bases between. The CDR3 has 15 amino acids. Per the germline V gene, CDR1 is SEHNR and CDR2 is FQNEAQ (reference sequence). CDR3 in amino acids: CASSFLAGLTDTQYF. The DNA of the CDR3 is TGTGCCAGCAGCTTTCTCGCGGGACTCACAGATACGCAGTATTTT.

This chain connects TRBV6-6 to TRBJ2-3, with 8 bases matching TRBD2. Germline V gene sequence: CDR1 MNHNY, CDR2 SVGAGI (reference sequence). This CDR3 is built from 14 residues. V lost 8 bases to trimming and J lost 4 bases; unmatched junction nucleotides: 8. CDR3 loop: CASRPAGAADTQYF. Written as DNA, the CDR3 is TGTGCCAGCCGTCCAGCGGGGGCTGCAGATACGCAGTATTTT.